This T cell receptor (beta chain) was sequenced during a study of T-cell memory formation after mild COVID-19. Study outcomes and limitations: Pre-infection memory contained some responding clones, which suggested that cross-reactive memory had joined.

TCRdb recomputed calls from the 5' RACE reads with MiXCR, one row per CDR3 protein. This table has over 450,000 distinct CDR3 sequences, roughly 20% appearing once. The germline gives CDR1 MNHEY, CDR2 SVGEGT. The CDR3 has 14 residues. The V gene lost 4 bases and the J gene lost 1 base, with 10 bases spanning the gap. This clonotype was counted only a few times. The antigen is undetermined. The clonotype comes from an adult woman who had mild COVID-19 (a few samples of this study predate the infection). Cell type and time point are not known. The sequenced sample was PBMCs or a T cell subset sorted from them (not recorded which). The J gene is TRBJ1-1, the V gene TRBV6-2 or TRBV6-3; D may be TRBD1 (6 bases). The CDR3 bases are TGTGCCAGCAGTTTACAGGGTAAGAACACTGAAGCTTTCTTT. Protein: CASSLQGKNTEAFF.